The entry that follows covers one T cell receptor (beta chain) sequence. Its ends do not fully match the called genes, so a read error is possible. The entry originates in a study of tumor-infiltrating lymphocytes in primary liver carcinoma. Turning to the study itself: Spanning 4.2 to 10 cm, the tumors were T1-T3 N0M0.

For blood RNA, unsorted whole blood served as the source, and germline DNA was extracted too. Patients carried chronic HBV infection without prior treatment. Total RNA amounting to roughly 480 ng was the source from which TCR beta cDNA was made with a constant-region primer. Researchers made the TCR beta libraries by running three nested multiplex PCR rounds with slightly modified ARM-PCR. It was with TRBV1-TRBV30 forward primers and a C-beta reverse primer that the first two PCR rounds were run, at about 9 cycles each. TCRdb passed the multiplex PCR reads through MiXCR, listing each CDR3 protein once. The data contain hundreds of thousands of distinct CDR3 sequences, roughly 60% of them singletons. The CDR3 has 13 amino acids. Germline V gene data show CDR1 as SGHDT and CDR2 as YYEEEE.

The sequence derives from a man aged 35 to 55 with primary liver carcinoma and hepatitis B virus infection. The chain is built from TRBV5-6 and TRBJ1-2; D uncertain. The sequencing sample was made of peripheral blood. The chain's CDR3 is CAGSPSDSYGYTF. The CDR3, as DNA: TGTGCCGGCAGCCCATCAGATAGCTATGGCTACACCTTC.